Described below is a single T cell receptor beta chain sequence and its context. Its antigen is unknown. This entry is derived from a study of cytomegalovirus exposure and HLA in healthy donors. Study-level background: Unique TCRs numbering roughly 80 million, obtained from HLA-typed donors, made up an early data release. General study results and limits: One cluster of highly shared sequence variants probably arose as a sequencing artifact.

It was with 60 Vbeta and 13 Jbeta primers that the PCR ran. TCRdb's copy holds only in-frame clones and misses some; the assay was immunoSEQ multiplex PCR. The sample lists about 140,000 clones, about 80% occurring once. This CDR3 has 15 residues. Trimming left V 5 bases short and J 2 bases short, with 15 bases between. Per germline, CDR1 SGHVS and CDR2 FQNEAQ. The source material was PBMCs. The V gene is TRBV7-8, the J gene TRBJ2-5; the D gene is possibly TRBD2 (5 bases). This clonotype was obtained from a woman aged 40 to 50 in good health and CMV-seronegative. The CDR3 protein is CASSPSGLVQETQYF. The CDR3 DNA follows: TGTGCCAGCAGCCCTTCGGGATTGGTTCAAGAGACCCAGTACTTC.